Shown below are 10 T cell receptor beta chains from a single sample sequenced in a study of blood T cell repertoires in COVID-19. The table came from immunoSEQ multiplex PCR; TCRdb's copy has only in-frame clones and leaves some out. Among 70,000 to 95,000 clones listed, approximately 86% were seen once. Source material: peripheral blood. The receptor source for this set is an elderly man with active or convalescent COVID-19.

The chain recombines TRBV30 with TRBJ1-1; TRBD1 aligns across 11 bases. The V segment lost 8 bases and the J segment 3 bases; nucleotides outside the gene matches: 11. The CDR3 has 15 residues. CDR1 is GTSNPN and CDR2 is SVGIG in the germline V gene (reference sequence). CDR3 residues: CAARETGQGDTEAFF. CDR3 DNA sequence: TGTGCCGCAAGAGAAACGGGACAGGGGGACACTGAAGCTTTCTTT.

The chain is built from TRBV6-4 and TRBJ2-7; TRBD1 might be the D (5 bases). The germline V and J ends were trimmed by 6 bases and 2 bases, with 20 bases remaining between them. Germline CDR1 and CDR2: MRHNA and SNTAGT. The CDR3 sequence is 16 residues long. CDR3 protein: CASSNYSQDTPYEQYV. The CDR3 nucleotides read TGTGCCAGCAGCAACTATAGTCAGGACACACCCTACGAGCAGTACGTC.

The rearrangement links TRBV6-1 to TRBJ1-6, with no clear D. The germline V and J ends were trimmed by 1 base and 3 bases, with 10 bases remaining between them. Germline assignment: CDR1 MNHNS and CDR2 SASEGT. The CDR3 has 16 amino acids. The CDR3 spells CASSEGRGNYNSPLHF. The CDR3 DNA reads as TGTGCCAGCAGTGAAGGTCGGGGAAACTATAATTCACCCCTCCACTTT.

This clone showed up just once. The chain is built from TRBV7-2 and TRBJ2-5; 8 nucleotides line up with TRBD1. The V gene's germline CDR1 is SGHTA and CDR2 FQGNSA. The V gene end was trimmed by 5 bases and the J gene end by 3 bases; junction bases not matched to a gene: 14. CDR3 length: 17 residues. The CDR3: CASSRVGQGARKETQYF. CDR3 in DNA: TGTGCCAGCAGCCGGGTGGGGCAGGGGGCCCGAAAAGAGACCCAGTACTTC.

V usage is TRBV19 and J usage is TRBJ1-5, with no clear D. Germline loops: CDR1 LNHDA, CDR2 SQIVND (reference sequence). The CDR3 runs 15 residues. V was clipped by 7 bases and J by 3 bases, with 16 bases between them. CDR3 coding DNA: TGTGCCAGTAAGCGTTCGAGGCAGAACAATCAGCCCCAGCATTTT. It yields the protein CASKRSRQNNQPQHF.

DNA of the CDR3: TGTGCCAGCAGCGGACGACAGGACTCTTTGGGGGGCTACACCTTC. This translates into CASSGRQDSLGGYTF. The chain has TRBV11-2 and TRBJ1-2; TRBD1 might be the D (6 bases). Trimming pared 5 bases from V and 8 bases from J, leaving 21 bases between. Germline CDR1 and CDR2: SGHAT and FQNNGV. The CDR3 sequence is 15 residues long. Drawing the rest from reference TRBV11-2 and TRBJ1-2, the complete variable domain is EAGVAQSPRYKIIEKRQSVAFWCNPISGHATLYWYQQILGQGPKLLIQFQNNGVVDDSQLPKDRFSAERLKGVDSTLKIQPAKLEDSAVYLCASSGRQDSLGGYTFGSGTRLTVV.

The gene calls are TRBV5-5 and TRBJ2-1; D is perhaps TRBD2 (6 bases). The V end lost 4 bases, the J end lost 9 bases, and 14 bases lay between the germline ends. Germline CDR1 and CDR2: SGHKS and YYEKEE (reference sequence). The CDR3 sequence is 13 residues long. CDR3: CASSATLAIEQFF. In DNA, the CDR3 is TGTGCCAGCAGCGCTACACTAGCAATTGAGCAGTTCTTC.

The chain combines TRBV2 with TRBJ2-1; perhaps TRBD2 as D (7 bases). The germline CDR1 and CDR2 sequences are SNHLY and FYNNEI. With 4 bases removed from V and 0 bases from J, the gap between germline ends came to 13 bases. This CDR3 comprises 16 residues. The CDR3 coding sequence is TGTGCCAGCAGTGTAGAGGGGGGGAGCTCCTACAATGAGCAGTTCTTC. It codes for CASSVEGGSSYNEQFF.

For this clone: At one end, the junction sequence differs from germline, possibly due to a read error. V is TRBV6-5 and J is TRBJ1-2; D possibly corresponds to TRBD1 (6 bases). The CDR3 is 11 residues long. Germline CDR1 MNHEY, CDR2 SVGAGI. The CDR3 sequence: CASSHGPDSIF. CDR3 coding DNA: TGTGCCAGCAGTCACGGCCCGGACAGTATCTTC.

CDR3 DNA sequence: TGTGCCAGCTCACCTGGGACTAGTGCTGAGCAGTTCTTC. Residues: CASSPGTSAEQFF. V and J are TRBV18 and TRBJ2-1; 8 bases agree with TRBD2. The length of the CDR3 is 13 residues. Looked up from germline, CDR1 is KGHSH and CDR2 is LQKENI. V dropped 3 bases and J dropped 9; count of bases not matched to a gene: 4. The full variable domain, in which reference TRBV18 and TRBJ2-1 provide the parts outside the CDR3, is NAGVMQNPRHLVRRRGQEARLRCSPMKGHSHVYWYRQLPEEGLKFMVYLQKENIIDESGMPKERFSAEFPKEGPSILRIQQVVRGDSAAYFCASSPGTSAEQFFGPGTRLTVL.